Shown below are 9 T cell receptor beta chains from a single sample sequenced in a study of CD8+ T cells in alopecia areata. Treatment given: oral pan-JAK inhibitor, 5-10 mg twice daily. Sequencing relied on a cDNA template that was reverse transcribed from extracted RNA. TCRdb's table, derived via immunoSEQ multiplex PCR, lists solely in-frame clones and lacks some. The sample lists more than 200,000 clones, more than 60% occurring once. The sequencing used CD4+ T cells sorted from blood, collected at week 44, from a patient treated with tofacitinib. Receptors originate from a human donor with alopecia areata.

The chain employs TRBV7-2 and TRBJ1-1; weak D call: TRBD1 (5 bases). CDR1 is SGHTA and CDR2 is FQGNSA in the germline V gene. V was trimmed by 6 bases and J by 3 bases, leaving 17 bases between them. This CDR3 is 15 amino acids long. The CDR3 nucleotides are TGTGCCAGCAGTTTAACCCCCTCGACAGACACTGAAGCTTTCTTT. Protein product: CASSLTPSTDTEAFF. Full variable domain (rest looked up from reference TRBV7-2 and TRBJ1-1): GAGVSQSPSNKVTEKGKDVELRCDPISGHTALYWYRQSLGQGLEFLIYFQGNSAPDKSGLPSDRFSAERTGGSVSTLTIQRTQQEDSAVYLCASSLTPSTDTEAFFGQGTRLTVV.

This sequence joins TRBV19 and TRBJ1-1; D gene ambiguous. CDR3 size: 16 residues. V was cut by 6 bases and J by 4 bases, with 21 bases left in between. CDR1 and CDR2 from the germline V gene are LNHDA and SQIVND (reference sequence). The CDR3 DNA sequence: TGTGCCAGTAGCCCAATGGAGAGGGCGAGGAGCACTGAAGCTTTCTTT. Its translation: CASSPMERARSTEAFF.

The V gene is TRBV6-1, the J gene TRBJ1-2; no reliable D call. Germline CDR1 reads MNHNS; CDR2 reads SASEGT. The CDR3 consists of 12 residues. V was cut by 3 bases and J by 5 bases, with 7 bases left in between. The chain's CDR3 is CASSDRIYGYTF. The CDR3 DNA reads as TGTGCCAGCAGTGACAGGATTTATGGCTACACCTTC.

The V call is TRBV25-1, the J call TRBJ2-7; D gene ambiguous. CDR1 is MGHDK, CDR2 SYGVNS, per germline. This CDR3 is 12 amino acids long. With 1 base removed from V and 7 bases from J, the gap between germline ends came to 8 bases. CDR3 nucleotides: TGTGCCAGCAGTGAATTGGTGGGGGAGCAGTACTTC. It is translated as CASSELVGEQYF.

This chain links TRBV6-5 with TRBJ1-3; D not resolved. The CDR3 runs 13 residues. CDR1 MNHEY and CDR2 SVGAGI come from the germline V gene. Between the trimmed V and J ends, which lost 0 bases and 2 bases, there was a span of 2 bases. The CDR3 reads CASSYSTGNTIYF. The CDR3 DNA reads TGTGCCAGCAGTTACTCGACTGGAAACACCATATATTTT.

V usage is TRBV28 and J usage is TRBJ1-6; 8 bases map to TRBD1. V was clipped by 5 bases and J by 0 bases; unmatched bases: 9. Per germline, CDR1 MDHEN and CDR2 SYDVKM. The CDR3 length is 18 residues. The CDR3 here is CASSGGQADSSYNSPLHF. CDR3 sequence (DNA): TGTGCCAGCAGTGGGGGACAGGCCGACAGCTCCTATAATTCACCCCTCCACTTT.

V and J are TRBV11-2 and TRBJ2-7; TRBD2 aligns across 10 bases. V shed 5 bases and J 2 bases; nucleotides not matched to a gene: 3. The CDR3 loop spans 14 amino acids. Germline CDR1 and CDR2: SGHAT and FQNNGV. Here the CDR3 DNA reads TGTGCCAGCAGCGCACTAGCGGGGCCCTACGAGCAGTACTTC. Translated: CASSALAGPYEQYF.

In its sample, this clone was seen a few times. The V call is TRBV6-5, the J call TRBJ2-4; D gene ambiguous. V lost 5 bases and J lost 0, with 8 bases in between. Looked up from germline, CDR1 is MNHEY and CDR2 is SVGAGI. This CDR3 is built from 14 residues. Here the CDR3 DNA reads TGTGCCAGCAGTCCTACCTTAGCCAAAAACATTCAGTACTTC. This gives the protein CASSPTLAKNIQYF.

The chain couples TRBV6-5 to TRBJ1-2; D not resolved. CDR3 size: 14 residues. Germline loops: CDR1 MNHEY, CDR2 SVGAGI. V gave up 6 bases and J gave up 3 bases, with 14 bases separating them. The CDR3 sequence: CASRLLARDYGYTF. CDR3 coding DNA: TGTGCCAGCAGGTTGTTGGCCCGAGACTATGGCTACACCTTC.